This T cell receptor (beta chain) was sequenced during a study of response to subunit inactivated influenza vaccine. MiXCR, applied by TCRdb to the RT-PCR reads, yields one record per CDR3 protein. Of some 570,000 distinct CDR3 sequences in the sample, approximately 10% were seen once. This clonotype was seen a few times. Germline V CDR1 and CDR2: SGHTA, FQGNSA. Unmatched junction bases numbered 7, after V lost 3 bases and J lost 4 bases. CDR3 size: 17 residues. The data were also submitted as part of a second study, on T cells expressing NK-cell markers. From that paper: The TCR beta cDNA came from 5'RACE template switching with UMIs. The study sequenced eight donors, seven HCMV-seropositive and one seronegative.

This chain joins TRBV7-2 and TRBJ2-2; 11 nucleotides align to TRBD2. The source is a man aged 50 to 59 who received an inactivated influenza vaccine. Sequencing was performed on PBMCs from blood, taken on the day of vaccination. The DNA of the CDR3 is TGTGCCAGCAGCTTCAGCCTAGCGGGAGGTTCCACCGGGGAGCTGTTTTTT. This gives the protein CASSFSLAGGSTGELFF.